The T cell receptor beta chain described here comes from a study of blood T cells in healthy people across ages. V was pared by 6 bases and J by 6 bases, with 10 bases of the junction left unmatched. Per the germline V gene, CDR1 is MNHNY and CDR2 is SVGAGI (reference sequence). This CDR3 has 14 residues. This clonotype has ten or more counts. Primers used in a second PCR of about 6 to 11 cycles were a sample-barcoded 5' primer and a J-beta primer mix. A template-switch adaptor containing 12 random nucleotides labeled each cDNA molecule. In TCRdb, the 5' RACE reads were re-called with MiXCR into one record per CDR3 protein. The repertoire includes about 1,800,000 distinct CDR3 sequences, roughly 30% of them detected once, and 6.5% to 8.5% sits in the top ten.

Sequenced input: blood. This sequence originates from a woman under 40 in good health. The V and J genes are TRBV6-6 and TRBJ1-2; TRBD1 agrees at 7 bases. The chain's CDR3 is CASRASTGYDGYTF. The CDR3 DNA reads TGTGCCAGCAGAGCGTCGACAGGGTACGATGGCTACACCTTC.